This T cell receptor beta chain was observed in a study of blood T cell repertoires in COVID-19. In the study overall: COVID-19 samples, acute and convalescent, were from the United States, Italy and Spain.

V lost 6 bases and J 5 bases, leaving 14 bases between the germline ends. Germline V gene lookup returns CDR1 SNHLY and CDR2 FYNNEI. The length of the CDR3 is 13 residues. Patients of the Seattle cohort, enrolled during active infection, were followed longitudinally. Profiled with immunoSEQ multiplex PCR; TCRdb holds only in-frame clones, not every one. The sample lists roughly 380,000 clones; approximately 89% were seen once. The source of this sequence is a woman in her fifties or sixties with COVID-19, enrolled during active disease. The chain is built from TRBV2 and TRBJ2-7, with D possibly matching TRBD1 (6 bases). Sequenced sample: peripheral blood. The CDR3 protein is CASRYRVLNEQYF. The CDR3 DNA reads TGTGCCAGCAGGTACAGGGTCCTAAACGAGCAGTACTTC.